A selection of T cell receptor beta chains follows, all from one sample in a study of sequential checkpoint blockade in melanoma. Repertoires were generated with immunoSEQ multiplex PCR, while TCRdb's copy carries only in-frame clones and drops some. Among more than 9,500 clones listed, roughly 73% were seen once. The sequenced sample was CD8+ T cells sorted from blood (inferred from file names), obtained from a patient given nivolumab and ipilimumab in sequence. These receptors were taken from a human donor with melanoma. Each CDR3 is given with its conserved first and last residue. A D gene is named only where the DNA matches it firmly. Clone size appears in some rows only: once, few, many, or a class for an expanded clone.

>few|TRBJ1-5|TRBV6-1|-
TGTGCCAGTAATACAGGCTATAGCAATCAGCCCCAGCATTTT
CASNTGYSNQPQHF
>-|TRBJ2-7|TRBV30|-
TGTGCCTGGAGTGCCCTCGGTAGCGCGTTTACTGCCTACGAGCAGTACTTC
CAWSALGSAFTAYEQYF
>-|TRBJ1-3|TRBV4-1|-
TGCGCCAGCAGCTATACAGGACGCTCTGGAAACACCATATATTTT
CASSYTGRSGNTIYF
>-|TRBJ2-3|TRBV5-4|TRBD2
TGTGCCAGCAGCTTAGAAAAACTAGCGGCAGATACGCAGTATTTT
CASSLEKLAADTQYF
>-|TRBJ2-5|TRBV15|TRBD2
TGTGCCACCAGCAGCGGGACTAGGGTCGGGACCCAGTACTTC
CATSSGTRVGTQYF
>-|TRBJ2-7|TRBV27|TRBD2
TGTGCCAGCAGTCCAGGACTAGCGGACCCCTACGAGCAGTACTTC
CASSPGLADPYEQYF
>once|TRBJ2-1|TRBV7-6|-
TGTGCCAGCAGCTTAGAACGGGAGCAGAATGAGCAGTTCTTC
CASSLEREQNEQFF
>once|TRBJ2-1|TRBV9|TRBD2
TGTGCCAGCAGCGTAGTGGGTTCGGGGACTAGCGCCTACAATGAGCAGTTCTTC
CASSVVGSGTSAYNEQFF
>-|TRBJ2-1|TRBV19|TRBD1
TGTGCCAGTAGTTCCCTCCGGGACAGCAACTACAATGAGCAGTTCTTC
CASSSLRDSNYNEQFF
>few|TRBJ2-7|TRBV5-8|TRBD2
TGTGCCAGCAGCTCCCTAGCGGGTGGGACGGGGGAGCAGTACTTC
CASSSLAGGTGEQYF
>few|TRBJ2-3|TRBV4-2|TRBD2
TGTGCCAGCAGCCCCAGGACTAGCGGGAGAACAGATACGCAGTATTTT
CASSPRTSGRTDTQYF
>-|TRBJ2-7|TRBV4-1|-
TGCGCCAGCAGCCAAGAGCAGTCTTCCGACGAGCAGTACTTC
CASSQEQSSDEQYF
>-|TRBJ1-2|TRBV4-2|-
TGTGCCAGCAGCCAAGGTAGGGGCAACTCTATACATGGCTACACCTTC
CASSQGRGNSIHGYTF
>-|TRBJ2-1|TRBV18|-
TGTGCCAGCACTCTTGGGGAGCCCTACAATGAGCAGTTCTTC
CASTLGEPYNEQFF
>few|TRBJ2-1|TRBV12-5|TRBD2
TGTGCTAGTGGTTTCTCGATTGAGCGGGAGGCATCCTACAATGAGCAGTTCTTC
CASGFSIEREASYNEQFF
>-|TRBJ2-5|TRBV28|TRBD2
TGTGCCAGCAGCCACCCTGGACTAGCTCCCCTGGGGACCCAGTACTTC
CASSHPGLAPLGTQYF
>medium-sized|TRBJ2-1|TRBV19|-
TGTGCCAGTAGCCCATGGACACATTACAATGAGCAGTTCTTC
CASSPWTHYNEQFF
>-|TRBJ2-7|TRBV7-9|TRBD1
TGTGCCAGCAGCCACCGGGACAGGGACCAATACGAGCAGTACTTC
CASSHRDRDQYEQYF
>-|TRBJ1-1|TRBV9|-
TGTGCCAGCAGCCGAGAAAATGAGGATAGAGAAGCTTTCTTT
CASSRENEDREAFF
>-|TRBJ2-2|TRBV15|TRBD1
TGTGCCACCAGCAGAGCAGGGGGCTACACCGGGGAGCTGTTTTTT
CATSRAGGYTGELFF
>-|TRBJ2-4|TRBV28|-
TGTGCCAGCAGCGGACAGACGGTAGCCAAAAACATTCAGTACTTC
CASSGQTVAKNIQYF
>few|TRBJ2-7|TRBV14|-
TGTGCCAGCAGCCAGCCGGGATTGTCTCCCGAGCAGTACTTC
CASSQPGLSPEQYF
>-|TRBJ2-7|TRBV5-4|TRBD2
TGTGCCAGCAGCTCCTCTAGCGGGAGTTGGTACGAGCAGTACTTC
CASSSSSGSWYEQYF
>-|TRBJ2-1|TRBV4-1|-
TGCGCCAGCAGCCGACTAGATTCCTCCTACAATGAGCAGTTCTTC
CASSRLDSSYNEQFF
>-|TRBJ2-5|TRBV27|TRBD1
TGTGCCAGCAGTGCGGGACAGGGGATCGGGCCCTCCTACTTC
CASSAGQGIGPSYF
>-|TRBJ2-2|TRBV7-9|-
TGTGCCAGCACCGGGGTGGGGGAGCTGTTTTTT
CASTGVGELFF
>-|TRBJ1-5|TRBV7-8|TRBD1
TGTGCCAGCAGGGGGACAGGAGGCAATCAGCCCCAGCATTTT
CASRGTGGNQPQHF
>-|TRBJ2-7|TRBV7-8|-
TGTGCCAGCAGCGCAACCCGGGACATCTCCTACGAGCAGTACTTC
CASSATRDISYEQYF
>once|TRBJ2-7|TRBV4-1|-
TGCGCCAGCAGCCAACGACTAGGGATCTACGAGCAGTACTTC
CASSQRLGIYEQYF
>-|TRBJ2-1|TRBV7-9|-
TGTGCCAGCAGCCCCGGAAGAACAGGGATGTCCTACAATGAGCAGTTCTTC
CASSPGRTGMSYNEQFF
>-|TRBJ2-3|TRBV4-2|TRBD2
TGTGCCAGCAGCCAAGATCATGAGACTAGCAGTCAGTATTTT
CASSQDHETSSQYF
>few|TRBJ1-5|TRBV19|TRBD1
TGTGCCAGTATCGGGGACAGCCGGACTTATAGCAATCAGCCCCAGCATTTT
CASIGDSRTYSNQPQHF
>-|TRBJ2-3|TRBV5-1|TRBD2
TGCGCCAGCAGATTGGCGTTGGGGACTAGCGGGAGGAGGATCACAGATACGCAGTATTTT
CASRLALGTSGRRITDTQYF
>-|TRBJ2-7|TRBV4-1|TRBD2
TGCGCCAGCAGCCAAAAGCTAGCGGGAGGTTCCTACGAGCAGTACTTC
CASSQKLAGGSYEQYF
>once|TRBJ2-6|TRBV5-1|TRBD1
TGCGCCAGCAGCTTGGATACACAGGGGGCCCTCGGGGCCAACGTCCTGACTTTC
CASSLDTQGALGANVLTF
>once|TRBJ2-1|TRBV4-1|-
TGCGCCAGCAGCCGCGAACGACAGTTGTCCTACAATGAGCAGTTCTTC
CASSRERQLSYNEQFF
>-|TRBJ2-2|TRBV19|-
TGTGCCAGTAGTCTCTCCGGGATGAACACCGGGGAGCTGTTTTTT
CASSLSGMNTGELFF
>-|TRBJ2-7|TRBV30|TRBD2
TGTGCCTGGAGTGGAGTCACCACCGGGACTAGCTTTTCCTACGAGCAGTACTTC
CAWSGVTTGTSFSYEQYF
>few|TRBJ1-5|TRBV4-2|TRBD1
TGTGCCAGCAGCCAACCACCGGGACAGGGAGGCAATCAGCCCCAGCATTTT
CASSQPPGQGGNQPQHF
>once|TRBJ1-1|TRBV9|TRBD1
TGTGCCAGCAGCGTATACCGGGACAGAGAGAACACTGAAGCTTTCTTT
CASSVYRDRENTEAFF